The clone carrying this T cell receptor beta chain showed up just a few times. Its matching antigen is unknown. The data were produced by immunoSEQ multiplex PCR, yet TCRdb's version contains in-frame clones alone and is incomplete. This table holds 200,000 to 250,000 clones, 90% to 95% found once. This entry comes from a study of cytomegalovirus exposure and HLA in healthy donors. Notes on the study in general: A later analysis found first-cohort TCR clusters tended to co-occur in the approximately 120 validation repertoires. Confirmation in vitro established that a few CMV-associated chains were specific for CMV antigens. TCR beta chains numbering under 200 were designated cytomegalovirus-associated.

The germline V gene encodes CDR1 SEHNR and CDR2 FQNEAQ (reference sequence). The CDR3 extends over 15 amino acids. Trimming shortened V by 7 bases and J by 3 bases, and 16 bases separated the two germline ends. The TCR comes from a woman between 18 and 30 years old in good health and CMV-seronegative. Sequenced input: PBMCs. The chain is built from TRBV7-9 and TRBJ1-3; the D is unclear. CDR3 nucleotides: TGTGCCAGCAACTACGGTGGGTTCGATGGAAACACCATATATTTT. Amino acids: CASNYGGFDGNTIYF.